A single T cell receptor (beta chain) is shown here with its context. Antigen unknown. The method was immunoSEQ multiplex PCR; TCRdb's version includes in-frame clones alone and lacks a portion of them. The sample lists 2 million to 2.5 million clones; roughly 92% were seen once. This sample was included in a study of shared clonotypes between healthy human individuals. Regarding the study as a whole: Specimens sampled were limited to blood, with tissue repertoires likely differing.

The germline CDR1 and CDR2 sequences are KGHSH and LQKENI. V dropped 0 bases and J dropped 3; count of bases not matched to a gene: 1. The CDR3 sequence is 14 residues long. The TCR originated in a man aged 18 to 30 in good health. Some clones in this sample may be carry-over from other donors' samples. Sequencing was carried out using naive CD4+ T cells from PBMCs. Subset in this sample: CD45RA+ positively selected. The chain is built from TRBV18 and TRBJ2-5; TRBD2 matches 7 bases. This CDR3 reads CASSPPSGEETQYF. The CDR3 bases are TGTGCCAGCTCACCACCGAGCGGGGAAGAGACCCAGTACTTC.